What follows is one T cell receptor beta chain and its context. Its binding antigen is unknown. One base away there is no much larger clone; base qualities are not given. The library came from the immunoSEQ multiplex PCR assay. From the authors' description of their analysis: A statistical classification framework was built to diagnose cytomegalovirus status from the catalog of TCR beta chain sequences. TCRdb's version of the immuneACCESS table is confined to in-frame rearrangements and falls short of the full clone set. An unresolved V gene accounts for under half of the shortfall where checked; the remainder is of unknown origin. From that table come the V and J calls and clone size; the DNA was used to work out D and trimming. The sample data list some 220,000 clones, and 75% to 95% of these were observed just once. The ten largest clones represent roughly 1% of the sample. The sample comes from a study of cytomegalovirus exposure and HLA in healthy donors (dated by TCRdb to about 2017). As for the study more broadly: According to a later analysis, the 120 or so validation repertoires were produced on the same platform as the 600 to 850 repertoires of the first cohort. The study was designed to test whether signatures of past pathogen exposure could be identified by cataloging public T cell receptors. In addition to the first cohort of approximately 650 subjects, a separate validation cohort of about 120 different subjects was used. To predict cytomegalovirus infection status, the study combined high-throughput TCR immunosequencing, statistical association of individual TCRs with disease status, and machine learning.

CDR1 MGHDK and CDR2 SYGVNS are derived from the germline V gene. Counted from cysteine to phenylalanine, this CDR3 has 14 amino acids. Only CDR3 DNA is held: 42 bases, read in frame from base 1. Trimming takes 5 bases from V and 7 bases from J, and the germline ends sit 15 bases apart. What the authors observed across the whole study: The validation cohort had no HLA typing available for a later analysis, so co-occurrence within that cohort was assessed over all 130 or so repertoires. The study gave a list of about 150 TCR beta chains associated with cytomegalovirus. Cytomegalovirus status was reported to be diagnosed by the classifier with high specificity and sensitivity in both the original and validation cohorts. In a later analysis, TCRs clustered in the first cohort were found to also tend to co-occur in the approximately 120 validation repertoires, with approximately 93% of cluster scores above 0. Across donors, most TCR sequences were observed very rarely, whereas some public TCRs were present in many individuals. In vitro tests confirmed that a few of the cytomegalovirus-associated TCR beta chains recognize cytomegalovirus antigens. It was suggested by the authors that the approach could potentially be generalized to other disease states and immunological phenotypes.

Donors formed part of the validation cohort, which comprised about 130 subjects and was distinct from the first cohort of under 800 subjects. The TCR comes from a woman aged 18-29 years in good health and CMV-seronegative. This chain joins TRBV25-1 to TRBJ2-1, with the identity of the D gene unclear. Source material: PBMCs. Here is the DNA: TGTGCCAGCAGTTCCACCCCTGAGGAGAATGAGCAGTTCTTC. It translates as CASSSTPEENEQFF.